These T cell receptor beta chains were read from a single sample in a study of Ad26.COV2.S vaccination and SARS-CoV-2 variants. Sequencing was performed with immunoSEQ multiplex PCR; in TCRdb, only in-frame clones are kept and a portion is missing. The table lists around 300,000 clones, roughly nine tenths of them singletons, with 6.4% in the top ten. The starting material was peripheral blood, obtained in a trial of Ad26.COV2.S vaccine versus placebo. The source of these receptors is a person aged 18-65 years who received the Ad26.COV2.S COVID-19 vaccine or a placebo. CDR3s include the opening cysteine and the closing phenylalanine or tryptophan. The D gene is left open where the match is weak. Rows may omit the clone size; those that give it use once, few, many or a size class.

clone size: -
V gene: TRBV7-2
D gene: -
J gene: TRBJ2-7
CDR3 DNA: TGTGCCAGCAGCTTAGCGTGGGACAACTACGAGCAGTACTTC
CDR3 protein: CASSLAWDNYEQYF

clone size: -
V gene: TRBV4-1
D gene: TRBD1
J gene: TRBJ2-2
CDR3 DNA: TGCGCCAGCAGCCAACCCACAGGGGGCCCACAGAACACCGGGGAGCTGTTTTTT
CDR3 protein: CASSQPTGGPQNTGELFF

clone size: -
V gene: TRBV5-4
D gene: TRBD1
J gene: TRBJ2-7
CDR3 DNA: TGTGCCAGCAGCTTGGGGCCGGGACAGGAACCCTACGAGCAGTACTTC
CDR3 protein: CASSLGPGQEPYEQYF

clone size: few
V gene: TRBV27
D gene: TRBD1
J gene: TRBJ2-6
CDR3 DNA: TGTGCCAGTCATAAGACAGGGGCTGGGGCCAACGTCCTGACTTTC
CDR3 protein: CASHKTGAGANVLTF

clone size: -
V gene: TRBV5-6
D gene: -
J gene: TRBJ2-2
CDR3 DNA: TGTGCCAGCAGCTTGGTTAGTTCGAACACCGGGGAGCTGTTTTTT
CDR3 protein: CASSLVSSNTGELFF

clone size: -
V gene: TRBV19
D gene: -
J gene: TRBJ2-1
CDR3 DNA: TGTGCCAGTAGTATAGAAGCGGAGTCCTACAATGAGCAGTTCTTC
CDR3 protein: CASSIEAESYNEQFF

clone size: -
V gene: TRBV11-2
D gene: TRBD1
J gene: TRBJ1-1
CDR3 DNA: TGTGCCAGCGGCTCCGGACAGGGGGTCTTCAACACTGAAGCTTTCTTT
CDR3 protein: CASGSGQGVFNTEAFF

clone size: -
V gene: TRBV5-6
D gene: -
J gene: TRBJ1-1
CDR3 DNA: TGTGCCAGCAGCTTTGAGTTTTCCGGGAACACTGAAGCTTTCTTT
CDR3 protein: CASSFEFSGNTEAFF

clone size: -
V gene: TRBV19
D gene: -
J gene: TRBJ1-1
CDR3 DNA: TGTGCCAGTAGTAAACCGGAATTGGGAGGATTTATGTCTTTCTTT
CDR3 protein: CASSKPELGGFMSFF

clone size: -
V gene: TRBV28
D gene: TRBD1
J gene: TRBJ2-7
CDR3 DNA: TGTGCCAGCAGGACCGGGACAGGATCCTACGAGCAGTACTTC
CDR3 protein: CASRTGTGSYEQYF

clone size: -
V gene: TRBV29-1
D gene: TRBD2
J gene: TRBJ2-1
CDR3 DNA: TGCAGCGTTGAAGATGAGGGACTAGCGGGAACCTACAATGAGCAGTTCTTC
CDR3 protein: CSVEDEGLAGTYNEQFF

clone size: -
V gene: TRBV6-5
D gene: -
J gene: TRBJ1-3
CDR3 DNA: TGTGCCAGCAGTTACTCCGCTCAGACAAACACCATATATTTT
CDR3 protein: CASSYSAQTNTIYF

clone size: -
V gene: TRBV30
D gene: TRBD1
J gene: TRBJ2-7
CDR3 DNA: TGTGCCTGGAGCCCCGGGACAGGGGGCAACGAGCAGTACTTC
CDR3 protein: CAWSPGTGGNEQYF

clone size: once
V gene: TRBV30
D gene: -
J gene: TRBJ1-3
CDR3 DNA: TGTGCCTTTTACCTAGGGGAGAGGGATTCTGGAAACACCATATATTTT
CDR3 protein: CAFYLGERDSGNTIYF

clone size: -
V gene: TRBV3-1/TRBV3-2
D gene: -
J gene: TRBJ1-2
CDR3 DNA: TGTGCCAGCAGCCAGTCGGGGGGGAATTCAGGCGGCTACACCTTC
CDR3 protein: CASSQSGGNSGGYTF

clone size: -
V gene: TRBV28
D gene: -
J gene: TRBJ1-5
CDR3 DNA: TGTGCCAGCGGCGTCAATCAGCCCCAGCATTTT
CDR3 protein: CASGVNQPQHF

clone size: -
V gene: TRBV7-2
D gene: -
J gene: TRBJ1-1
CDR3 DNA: TGTGCCAGCACCTCAAGTATGAACACTGAAGCTTTCTTT
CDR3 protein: CASTSSMNTEAFF

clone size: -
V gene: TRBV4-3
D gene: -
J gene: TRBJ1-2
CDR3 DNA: TGCGCCAGCAGCCAGCAGCAAGGGTTTAACTATGGCTACACCTTC
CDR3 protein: CASSQQQGFNYGYTF

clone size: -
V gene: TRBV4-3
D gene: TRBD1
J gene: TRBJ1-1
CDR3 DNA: TGCGCCAGCAGCCAGGGACAGGTAACTGAAGCTTTCTTT
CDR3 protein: CASSQGQVTEAFF

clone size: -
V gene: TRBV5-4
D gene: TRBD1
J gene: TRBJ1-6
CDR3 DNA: TGTGCCAGCAGCTTTACCCAGACAGGGGTAGGTTCACCCCTCCACTTT
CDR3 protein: CASSFTQTGVGSPLHF

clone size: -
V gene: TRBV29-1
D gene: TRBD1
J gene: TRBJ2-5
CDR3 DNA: TGCAGCGCAGCGTCGCCCGGACAGGGGGCCCAAGAGACCCAGTACTTC
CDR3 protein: CSAASPGQGAQETQYF

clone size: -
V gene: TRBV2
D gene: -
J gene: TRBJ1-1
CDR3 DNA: TGTGCCAGCAGTGGGGCCAACACTGAAGCTTTCTTT
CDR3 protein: CASSGANTEAFF

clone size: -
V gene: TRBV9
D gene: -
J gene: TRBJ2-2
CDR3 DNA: TGTGCCAGCAGCGTAGTCGGAGGGGGCTTGGGGGAGCTGTTTTTT
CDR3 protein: CASSVVGGGLGELFF

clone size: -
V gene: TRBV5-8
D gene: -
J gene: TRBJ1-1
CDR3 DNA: TGTGCCAGCAGCCAAGGCGACAATCTGAACACTGAAGCTTTCTTT
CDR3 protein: CASSQGDNLNTEAFF

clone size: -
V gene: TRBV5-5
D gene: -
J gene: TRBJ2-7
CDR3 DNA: TGTGCCAGCAGCTTGGTAGTCTTCGGGCACGAGCAGTACTTC
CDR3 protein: CASSLVVFGHEQYF

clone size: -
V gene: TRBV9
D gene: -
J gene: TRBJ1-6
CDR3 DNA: TGTGCCAGCAGCCCACAGGGTGCTAATTCACCCCTCCACTTT
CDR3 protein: CASSPQGANSPLHF

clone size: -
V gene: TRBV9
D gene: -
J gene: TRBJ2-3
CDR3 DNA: TGTGCCAGCAGCCCCGGACGGGAAAATACGCAGTATTTT
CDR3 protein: CASSPGRENTQYF

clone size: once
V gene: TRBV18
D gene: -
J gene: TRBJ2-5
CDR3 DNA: TGTGCCAGCTCACCAGTCGGGTATCGAGAGACCCAGTACTTC
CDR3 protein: CASSPVGYRETQYF

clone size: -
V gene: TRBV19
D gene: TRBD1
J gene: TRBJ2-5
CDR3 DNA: TGTGCCAGTAGGACAGGGGGCCAAGAGACCCAGTACTTC
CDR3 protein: CASRTGGQETQYF

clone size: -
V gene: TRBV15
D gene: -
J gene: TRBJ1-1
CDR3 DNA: TGTGCCACCAGCGGACGGCGCGTGGACACTGAAGCTTTCTTT
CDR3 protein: CATSGRRVDTEAFF

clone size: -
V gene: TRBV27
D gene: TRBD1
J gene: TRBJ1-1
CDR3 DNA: TGTGCCAGCCGGACAGGAGTTAGAACTGAAGCTTTCTTT
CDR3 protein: CASRTGVRTEAFF

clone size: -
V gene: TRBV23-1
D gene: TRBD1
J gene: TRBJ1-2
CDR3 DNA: TGCGCCAGCAAGACAGGGGTGAACTATGGCTACACCTTC
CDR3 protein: CASKTGVNYGYTF

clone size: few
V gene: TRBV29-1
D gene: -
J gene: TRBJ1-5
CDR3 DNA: TGCAGCGTTGGGTCAGACGAGCCCCAGCATTTT
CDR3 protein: CSVGSDEPQHF

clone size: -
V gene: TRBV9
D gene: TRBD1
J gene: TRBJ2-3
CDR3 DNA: TGTGCCAGGAAGGATTTAGGGGGCCTCCTCCCAGATACGCAGTATTTT
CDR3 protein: CARKDLGGLLPDTQYF

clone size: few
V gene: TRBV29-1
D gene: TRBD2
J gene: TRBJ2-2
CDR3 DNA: TGCAGCGTTAAAGCGGGAGATGTAACCGGGGAGCTGTTTTTT
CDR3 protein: CSVKAGDVTGELFF

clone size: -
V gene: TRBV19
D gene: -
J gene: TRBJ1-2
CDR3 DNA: TGTGCCAGTAGCCAAGGGACGCGGGGTGAATATGGCTACACCTTC
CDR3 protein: CASSQGTRGEYGYTF

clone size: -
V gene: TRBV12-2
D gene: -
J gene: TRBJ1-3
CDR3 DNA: TGTGCAAGTCGCTTAGCTATGGGGGTCTCTGGAAACACCATATATTTT
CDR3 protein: CASRLAMGVSGNTIYF

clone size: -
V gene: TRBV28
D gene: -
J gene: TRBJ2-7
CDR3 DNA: TGTGCCAGCAGTGGGGGCCTAGCGGCCTTATACGAGCAGTACTTC
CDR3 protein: CASSGGLAALYEQYF

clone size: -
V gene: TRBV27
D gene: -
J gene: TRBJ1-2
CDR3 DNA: TGTGCCAGCAGTTTATCTAGGGGGGCGCATGGCTACACCTTC
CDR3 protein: CASSLSRGAHGYTF

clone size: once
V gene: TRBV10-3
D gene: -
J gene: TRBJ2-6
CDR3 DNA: TGTGCCTCCCTAGAGGGGGACTTACCCCGGGCTGGGGCCAACGTCCTGACTTTC
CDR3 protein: CASLEGDLPRAGANVLTF

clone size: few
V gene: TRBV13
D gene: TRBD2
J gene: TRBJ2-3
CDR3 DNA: TGTGCCAGCAGCCCGGATAGCGGGAGGACAGATACGCAGTATTTT
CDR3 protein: CASSPDSGRTDTQYF

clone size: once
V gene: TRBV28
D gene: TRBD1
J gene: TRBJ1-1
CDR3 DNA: TGTGCCAGCACGCAGGGGGGGGGAACTGAAGCTTTCTTT
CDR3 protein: CASTQGGGTEAFF

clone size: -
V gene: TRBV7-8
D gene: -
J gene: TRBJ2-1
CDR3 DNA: TGTGCCAGCCGAGACCGCGCCTACAATGAGCAGTTCTTC
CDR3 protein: CASRDRAYNEQFF

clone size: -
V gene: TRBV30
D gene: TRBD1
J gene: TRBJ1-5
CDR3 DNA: TGTGCCTGGACGAATACTGGGACAGTTAATCAGCCCCAGCATTTT
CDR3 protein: CAWTNTGTVNQPQHF

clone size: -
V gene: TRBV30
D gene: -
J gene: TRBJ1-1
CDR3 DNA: TGTGCCTGGAACAGCCTAAGGGGGACTACGGCTTTCTTT
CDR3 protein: CAWNSLRGTTAFF

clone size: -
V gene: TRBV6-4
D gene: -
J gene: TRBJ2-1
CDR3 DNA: TGTGCCAGCAGTGACTTCCCCTGGCAGGGCCATGAGCAGTTCTTC
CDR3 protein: CASSDFPWQGHEQFF

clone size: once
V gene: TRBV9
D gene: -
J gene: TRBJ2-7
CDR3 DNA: TGTGCCAGCAGCGTAAGCGCAGAGGGACGTCAGACCTACGAGCAGTACTTC
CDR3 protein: CASSVSAEGRQTYEQYF

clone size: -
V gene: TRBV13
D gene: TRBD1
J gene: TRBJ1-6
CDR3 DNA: TGTGCCAGCAGCGTGGGACAGGGTGAATCACCCCTCCACTTT
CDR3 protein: CASSVGQGESPLHF

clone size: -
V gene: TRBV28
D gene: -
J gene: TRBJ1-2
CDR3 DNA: TGTGCCAGCAGTTTTACCGTCTATGGCTACACCTTC
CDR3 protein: CASSFTVYGYTF

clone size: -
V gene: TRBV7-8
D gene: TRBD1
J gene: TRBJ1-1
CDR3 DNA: TGTGCCAGCAGCTTAGACAGGGGGCGAATGAACACTGAAGCTTTCTTT
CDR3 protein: CASSLDRGRMNTEAFF

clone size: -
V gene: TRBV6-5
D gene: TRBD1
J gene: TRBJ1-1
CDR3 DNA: TGTGCCAGCAGGCGGGGACAGGGGGCCTTAGCTTTCTTT
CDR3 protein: CASRRGQGALAFF

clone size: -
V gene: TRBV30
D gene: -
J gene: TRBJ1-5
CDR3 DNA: TGTGCCTGGAGTAAGGTCCAAAGGAATCAGCCCCAGCATTTT
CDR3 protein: CAWSKVQRNQPQHF

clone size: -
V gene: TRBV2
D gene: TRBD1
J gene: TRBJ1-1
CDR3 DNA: TGTGCCAGCAGTGCCGGGGTACAGGGGATCACTGAAGCTTTCTTT
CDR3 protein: CASSAGVQGITEAFF

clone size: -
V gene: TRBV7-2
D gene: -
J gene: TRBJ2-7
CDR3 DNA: TGTGCCAGCAGCCTACAAGGCCCACGAACGCCCAACGAGCAGTACTTC
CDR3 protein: CASSLQGPRTPNEQYF

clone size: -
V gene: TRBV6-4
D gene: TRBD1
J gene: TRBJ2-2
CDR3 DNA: TGTGCCAGCAGGGACGACCGGGTTGTAGGACTTCGACAGGGATCTCCCGGGGAGCTGTTTTTT
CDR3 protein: CASRDDRVVGLRQGSPGELFF

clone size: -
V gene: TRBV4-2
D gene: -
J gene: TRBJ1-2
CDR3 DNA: TGTGCCAGCAGCCAAGATCCCAGGTCGGGCTACACCTTC
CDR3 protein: CASSQDPRSGYTF

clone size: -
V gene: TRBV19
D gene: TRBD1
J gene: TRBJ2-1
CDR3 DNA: TGTGCCAGTAGTATAACAGGGGTCAGCTCCTACAATGAGCAGTTCTTC
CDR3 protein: CASSITGVSSYNEQFF

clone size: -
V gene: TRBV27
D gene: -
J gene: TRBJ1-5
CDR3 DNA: TGTGCCAGCAGTTCGGACGGAAGCTTCAATCAGCCCCAGCATTTT
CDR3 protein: CASSSDGSFNQPQHF

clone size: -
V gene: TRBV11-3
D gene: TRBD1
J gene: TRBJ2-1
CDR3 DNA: TGTGCCAGCAGCCCGGGGACAGGCGGGCCGCCGTTCTTC
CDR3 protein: CASSPGTGGPPFF